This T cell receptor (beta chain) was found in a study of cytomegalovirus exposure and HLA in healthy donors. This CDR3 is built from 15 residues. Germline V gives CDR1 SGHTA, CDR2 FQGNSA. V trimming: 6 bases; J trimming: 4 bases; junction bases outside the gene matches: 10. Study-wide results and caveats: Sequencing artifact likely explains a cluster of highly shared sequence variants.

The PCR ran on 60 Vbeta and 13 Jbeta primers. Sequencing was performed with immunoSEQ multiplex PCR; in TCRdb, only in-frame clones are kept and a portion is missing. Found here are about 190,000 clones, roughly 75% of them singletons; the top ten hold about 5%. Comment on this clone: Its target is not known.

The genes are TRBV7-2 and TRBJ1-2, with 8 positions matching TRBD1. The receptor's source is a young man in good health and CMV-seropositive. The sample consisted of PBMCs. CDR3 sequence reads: CASSTGTGPPYGYTF. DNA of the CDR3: TGTGCCAGCAGTACGGGGACAGGCCCACCCTATGGCTACACCTTC.